The clone carrying this T cell receptor beta chain was detected only a few times. Antigen unknown. The entirety of the isolated RNA underwent reverse transcription, so expressed TCRB transcripts were sequenced. Assay used: immunoSEQ multiplex PCR; TCRdb lists only in-frame clones, some missing. The sample records 50,000 or so clones, approximately 45% being singletons. The CDR3 runs 15 residues. Germline values: CDR1 SNHLY, CDR2 FYNNEI. V was trimmed by 5 bases and J by 7 bases, leaving 18 bases between them. The authors took one heparinised blood draw, averaging approximately 0.12 L, from each donor. Sorted cells reached over 95% purity in every population. This sample stems from a study of beta chain features in type 1 diabetes. The wider study: In all, 107,917,701 sorted cells from all samples were analyzed. General observations from the study: In all four CD4+ subsets, TCRB CDR3 length was significantly, moderately reduced in type 1 diabetes. Naive, central memory and Treg TCRB repertoires appeared more alike in patients than in healthy donors.

Sequencing was done on a sample of Tregs from blood. This receptor was taken from a man aged 25-45 years with type 1 diabetes. The rearrangement joins TRBV2 to TRBJ2-1, with D possibly being TRBD2 (6 bases). The CDR3 sequence is CASSQRLWAGNEQFF. For the CDR3, the DNA is TGTGCCAGCAGTCAACGATTGTGGGCGGGGAATGAGCAGTTCTTC.